Sequencing of this T cell receptor beta chain was carried out in a study of response to subunit inactivated influenza vaccine (dated by TCRdb to 2017 to 2018). With respect to the entire study: Deep quantitative T cell receptor repertoire profiling was used in the study to track responses to a trivalent subunit inactivated influenza vaccine.

As to this clonotype: Its target antigen remains unknown. There are no base qualities to consult, and no much larger clone falls within one base.

From the germline V gene, CDR1 is ENHRY and CDR2 is SYGVKD. The CDR3 runs 13 amino acids, cysteine and phenylalanine included. The read is trimmed to its CDR3 DNA, 39 bases read in frame from base 1. Here V drops 7 bases and J drops 8 bases, and the junction holds 9 bases not matched to any gene. Here is what the overall study found, with its caveats: According to the authors, only a limited number of new T cells may be recruited by each seasonal influenza vaccination.

The library was produced with RT-PCR. The listed sequencing device is Illumina HiSeq 2500. The public sequencing data were trimmed at Q25 with fastp and processed into clonotypes with MiXCR by TCRdb, which kept only in-frame beta chains. Entries that share a CDR3 protein sequence are merged under the most common genes and DNA. This sample is represented by about 190,000 distinct CDR3 sequences; under 15% of them were singletons. The ten top clones hold approximately 25% of the sample. The V and J segments used are TRBV10-3 and TRBJ1-2; TRBD1 matches 8 bases in the middle. The specimen comprised CD8+ T cells sorted from PBMCs, sampled 4 to 6 days after vaccination. The receptor's source is a man aged 45 to 65 who received an inactivated influenza vaccine. Donor details come from another sample of the same person, matched by shared clones. The nucleotide sequence is TGTGCCATCAATCGTCCAGGGGGCAAGGGCTACACCTTC. Translated, this gives CAINRPGGKGYTF.